One and the same sample provided the 20 T cell receptor beta chains below, sequenced in a study (dated by TCRdb to 2014 to 2015). The library relied on 5' RACE. The data were produced on an Illumina MiSeq. TCRdb trimmed the raw reads at Q25, called clones with MiXCR and kept productive beta chains. Rows with a matching CDR3 protein are joined into one entry that keeps the most common DNA and genes. Present in this sample are about 55,000 distinct CDR3 sequences, 15% to 20% of which were seen just once. Clones ranked in the top ten supply approximately 2.3% of the sample. The source material was naive CD4+ T cells sorted from blood. According to the study, the label for this sample's cell subset or site signals: naive CD4+ T cells, CD4+CD45RA+CD25-. The receptors originated from a female donor with breast cancer.

This clonotype was picked up many times. The chain couples TRBV5-1 to TRBJ2-7; possibly TRBD2 for D (5 bases). V shed 4 bases and J shed 2 bases, with 13 bases lying between them. Germline CDR1 and CDR2: SGHRS and YFSETQ. The CDR3 covers 14 residues. This CDR3 reads CASSETTTAYEQYF. For the CDR3, the DNA is TGCGCCAGCAGCGAGACTACTACTGCCTACGAGCAGTACTTC. The full variable domain, in which reference TRBV5-1 and TRBJ2-7 provide the parts outside the CDR3, is KAGVTQTPRYLIKTRGQQVTLSCSPISGHRSVSWYQQTPGQGLQFLFEYFSETQRNKGNFPGRFSGRQFSNSRSEMNVSTLELGDSALYLCASSETTTAYEQYFGPGTRLTVT.

This clonotype was counted many times. The gene calls are TRBV20-1 and TRBJ2-7, with TRBD1 identical over 7 bases. Germline lookup yields CDR1 DFQATT and CDR2 SNEGSKA (reference sequence). The length of the CDR3 is 13 residues. V shed 1 base, J shed 3 bases, and the junction held 3 bases outside the gene matches. CDR3: CSARGPGGYEQYF. CDR3 DNA: TGCAGTGCTAGAGGTCCAGGGGGCTACGAGCAGTACTTC.

The chain carries TRBV4-2 and TRBJ2-3; 7 bases map to TRBD2. From germline, CDR1 is LGHNA and CDR2 YNFKEQ. V shed 3 bases and J 4 bases; nucleotides not matched to a gene: 7. This CDR3 has 15 amino acids. CDR3 DNA sequence: TGTGCCAGCAGCCAGGGGGGGGTGGGCTCAGATACGCAGTATTTT. It yields the protein CASSQGGVGSDTQYF.

A note on this clonotype: Because it lacks the conserved phenylalanine or tryptophan at the end, this CDR3 is likely a read error. This sequence joins TRBV9 and TRBJ1-2, with a weak D call TRBD1 (6 bases). Trimming stripped 4 bases from V and 2 bases from J, with 9 bases between. CDR1 and CDR2 from the germline V gene are SGDLS and YYNGEE. CDR3 length: 13 residues. CDR3 coding DNA: TGTGCCAGCAGCTCAGGACAGAACTATGGCTACACCCTC. It encodes CASSSGQNYGYTL.

This clonotype was counted many times. The V and J genes are TRBV20-1 and TRBJ2-5; no definite D call. Deletions cut 6 bases from V and 5 bases from J, with 19 bases between. Germline-derived CDR1 and CDR2 are DFQATT and SNEGSKA (reference sequence). The CDR3 runs to 14 residues. The chain's CDR3 is CSAAAASGVETQYF. For the CDR3, the DNA is TGCAGTGCCGCCGCCGCGAGTGGGGTTGAGACCCAGTACTTC.

The chain couples TRBV28 to TRBJ1-5, with unresolved D. Trimming pared 1 base from V and 3 bases from J, leaving 7 bases between. The germline V gene encodes CDR1 MDHEN and CDR2 SYDVKM. The CDR3 has 14 amino acids. CDR3 region: CASSLSTHNQPQHF. DNA of the CDR3: TGTGCCAGCAGTTTATCGACACACAATCAGCCCCAGCATTTT.

Comments on this clonotype: Here the CDR3 omits its conserved ending phenylalanine or tryptophan, so a read error is the likely source. The chain is built from TRBV6-5 and TRBJ2-5, with D uncertain. V shed 2 bases and J shed 2 bases, with 6 bases lying between them. Germline CDR1 is MNHEY and CDR2 is SVGAGI. This CDR3 is built from 13 residues. The CDR3, as DNA: TGTGCCAGCAGTTACAGCCGGCAAGAGACCCAGTACCTC. Amino acids: CASSYSRQETQYL.

This clonotype has a count of ten or more. The chain links TRBV20-1 to TRBJ2-3, with 7 positions matching TRBD2. Germline V gene lookup returns CDR1 DFQATT and CDR2 SNEGSKA (reference sequence). Trimming took 6 bases from V and 4 from J; bases not matched to a gene: 10. CDR3 length: 14 residues. The CDR3 reads CSAPLADRSDTQYF. The DNA of the CDR3 is TGCAGTGCGCCGCTAGCGGACCGATCAGATACGCAGTATTTT.

In its sample, this clonotype was seen a few times. The CDR3 loop reads CASSLRYMNTEAFF. The DNA for the CDR3 is TGCGCCAGCAGCTTAAGATATATGAACACTGAAGCTTTCTTT. This sequence joins TRBV5-1 and TRBJ1-1, with D uncertain. From germline, CDR1 is SGHRS and CDR2 YFSETQ. V was cut by 2 bases and J by 0 bases, with 8 bases left in between. The CDR3 is 14 residues long. The whole variable domain, filled in from reference TRBV5-1 and TRBJ1-1, reads KAGVTQTPRYLIKTRGQQVTLSCSPISGHRSVSWYQQTPGQGLQFLFEYFSETQRNKGNFPGRFSGRQFSNSRSEMNVSTLELGDSALYLCASSLRYMNTEAFFGQGTRLTVV.

This clonotype showed up just a few times. This chain joins TRBV24-1 and TRBJ1-2, with 8 bases that match TRBD1. V trimming: 3 bases; J trimming: 2 bases; junction bases outside the gene matches: 7. Germline loops: CDR1 KGHDR, CDR2 SFDVKD. This CDR3 comprises 16 residues. CDR3 nucleotide sequence: TGTGCCACCAGTGATCCTTCAGGGGGCTTAAACTATGGCTACACCTTC. Translating gives CATSDPSGGLNYGYTF.

This clonotype was counted only a few times. V usage is TRBV20-1 and J usage is TRBJ2-7; possible D gene TRBD2, 5 bases. CDR1 DFQATT and CDR2 SNEGSKA come from the germline V gene (reference sequence). The CDR3 has 14 amino acids. Trimming stripped 1 base from V and 3 bases from J, with 13 bases between. The chain's CDR3 is CSARVAGSYYEQYF. The CDR3 coding sequence is TGCAGTGCTAGAGTCGCGGGTAGCTACTACGAGCAGTACTTC.

This clonotype has ten or more counts. The rearrangement links TRBV6-2 or TRBV6-3 to TRBJ1-1; D ambiguous. The CDR3 has 13 amino acids. Germline-derived CDR1 and CDR2 are MNHEY and SVGEGT. The germline V and J ends were trimmed by 5 bases and 2 bases, with 9 bases remaining between them. CDR3 in DNA: TGTGCCAGCAGTGCTACAAGCAACACTGAAGCTTTCTTT. Its protein is CASSATSNTEAFF.

The V gene is TRBV7-8, the J gene TRBJ2-7, with 8 positions matching TRBD2. The CDR3 has 17 residues. With V trimmed by 5 bases and J by 1 base, 13 bases remained unmatched. Per the germline V gene, CDR1 is SGHVS and CDR2 is FQNEAQ. The CDR3 bases are TGTGCCAGCAGCCTCCCCTTACGAAGCGGGGGTTCCTACGAGCAGTACTTC. Translated, it gives CASSLPLRSGGSYEQYF.

The J gene is TRBJ2-1, the V gene TRBV5-8; the D gene is possibly TRBD2 (6 bases). The ends were cut back, 4 bases at V and 9 bases at J, with 14 bases in the middle. The CDR3 has 13 residues. Germline CDR1 and CDR2: SGHTS and YDEGEE. The CDR3 loop is CASSIGVGGEQFF. In nucleotides, the CDR3 is TGTGCCAGCAGCATCGGGGTGGGGGGTGAGCAGTTCTTC. The full variable domain, its missing parts supplied by reference TRBV5-8 and TRBJ2-1, is EAGVTQSPTHLIKTRGQQATLRCSPISGHTSVYWYQQALGLGLQFLLWYDEGEERNRGNFPPRFSGRQFPNYSSELNVNALELEDSALYLCASSIGVGGEQFFGPGTRLTVL.

This clonotype was recorded a few times. V gene TRBV20-1 combines with J gene TRBJ2-1, with 12 positions matching TRBD2. Germline V gene lookup returns CDR1 DFQATT and CDR2 SNEGSKA (reference sequence). The length of the CDR3 is 18 residues. V shed 3 bases and J 7 bases; nucleotides not matched to a gene: 16. CDR3 region: CSASVPSGRAGLVNEQFF. CDR3 bases: TGCAGTGCTAGTGTACCTAGCGGGAGGGCCGGCCTTGTAAATGAGCAGTTCTTC.

This clonotype was found a few times. This sequence joins TRBV20-1 and TRBJ2-5; 7 nucleotides align to TRBD1. The CDR3 spans 15 residues. V lost 4 bases, J lost 1 base, and 9 bases stayed unmatched. Germline CDR1 DFQATT, CDR2 SNEGSKA (reference sequence). The CDR3 sequence is CSATSGTAVQETQYF. CDR3 DNA: TGCAGTGCTACCTCCGGGACAGCGGTCCAAGAGACCCAGTACTTC.

This clonotype was observed at least ten times. This chain links TRBV12-3 or TRBV12-4 with TRBJ2-4; D not certain. Trimming pared 5 bases from V and 9 bases from J, leaving 20 bases between. The CDR3 has 15 residues. In DNA form, the CDR3 reads TGTGCCAGCAGTCCCCGCGCTGAGGTTTTGGGCATTCAGTACTTC. It encodes CASSPRAEVLGIQYF.

This clonotype was picked up many times. The rearrangement links TRBV10-3 to TRBJ2-2; no reliable D call. This CDR3 is 12 amino acids long. CDR1 and CDR2 from the germline V gene are ENHRY and SYGVKD. Trimming stripped 7 bases from V and 6 bases from J, with 9 bases between. The CDR3 loop reads CAIKGSPGELFF. The DNA of the CDR3 is TGTGCCATCAAAGGAAGTCCCGGGGAGCTGTTTTTT.

V gene TRBV11-2 combines with J gene TRBJ1-1; the D is unclear. V was clipped by 0 bases and J by 1 base, with 9 bases between them. Germline V gives CDR1 SGHAT, CDR2 FQNNGV. This CDR3 region has 15 residues. The CDR3: CASSLDGFRNTEAFF. The CDR3 DNA reads TGTGCCAGCAGCTTAGATGGATTCAGGAACACTGAAGCTTTCTTT.

V usage is TRBV7-9 and J usage is TRBJ1-5; unclear D gene. With 5 bases removed from V and 0 bases from J, the gap between germline ends came to 5 bases. This CDR3 comprises 13 residues. Germline values: CDR1 SEHNR, CDR2 FQNEAQ (reference sequence). CDR3 sequence (DNA): TGTGCCAGCAGCCCGAATAGCAATCAGCCCCAGCATTTT. This translates into CASSPNSNQPQHF.